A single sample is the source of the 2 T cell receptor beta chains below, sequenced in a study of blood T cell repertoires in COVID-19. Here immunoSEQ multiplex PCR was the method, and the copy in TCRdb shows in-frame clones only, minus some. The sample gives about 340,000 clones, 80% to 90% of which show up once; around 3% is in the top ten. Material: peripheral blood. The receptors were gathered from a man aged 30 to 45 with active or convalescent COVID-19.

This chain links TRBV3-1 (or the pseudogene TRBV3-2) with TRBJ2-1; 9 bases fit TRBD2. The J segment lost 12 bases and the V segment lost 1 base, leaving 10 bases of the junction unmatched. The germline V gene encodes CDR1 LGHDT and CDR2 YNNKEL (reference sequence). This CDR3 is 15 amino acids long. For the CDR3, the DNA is TGTGCCAGCAGCCAAGGAAATGCGGGAGGGCCCGCGCAGTTCTTC. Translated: CASSQGNAGGPAQFF.

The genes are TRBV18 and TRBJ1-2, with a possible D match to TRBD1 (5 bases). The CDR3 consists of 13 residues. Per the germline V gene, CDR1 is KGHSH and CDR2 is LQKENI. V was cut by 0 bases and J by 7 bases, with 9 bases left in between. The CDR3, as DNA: TGTGCCAGCTCACCACCGGCAGGGTTTGGCTACACCTTC. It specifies CASSPPAGFGYTF. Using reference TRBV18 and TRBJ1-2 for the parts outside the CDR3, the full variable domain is NAGVMQNPRHLVRRRGQEARLRCSPMKGHSHVYWYRQLPEEGLKFMVYLQKENIIDESGMPKERFSAEFPKEGPSILRIQQVVRGDSAAYFCASSPPAGFGYTFGSGTRLTVV.